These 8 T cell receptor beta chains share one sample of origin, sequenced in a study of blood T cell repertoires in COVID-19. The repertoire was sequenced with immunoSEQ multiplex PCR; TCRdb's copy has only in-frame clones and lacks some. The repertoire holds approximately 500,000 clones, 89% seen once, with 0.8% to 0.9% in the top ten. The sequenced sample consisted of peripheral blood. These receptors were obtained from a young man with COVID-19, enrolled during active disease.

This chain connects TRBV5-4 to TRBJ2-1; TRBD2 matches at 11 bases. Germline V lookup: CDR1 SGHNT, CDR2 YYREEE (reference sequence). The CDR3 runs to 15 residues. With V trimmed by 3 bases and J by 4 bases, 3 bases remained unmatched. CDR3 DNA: TGTGCCAGCAGCTCTAGCGGGGGGTATTACAATGAGCAGTTCTTC. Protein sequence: CASSSSGGYYNEQFF.

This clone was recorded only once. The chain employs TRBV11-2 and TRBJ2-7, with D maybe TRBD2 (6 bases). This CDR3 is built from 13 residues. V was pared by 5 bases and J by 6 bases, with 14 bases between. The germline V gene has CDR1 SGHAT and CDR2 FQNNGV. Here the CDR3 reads CASSRDWVGEQYF. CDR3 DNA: TGTGCCAGCAGCCGGGACTGGGTGGGCGAGCAGTACTTC.

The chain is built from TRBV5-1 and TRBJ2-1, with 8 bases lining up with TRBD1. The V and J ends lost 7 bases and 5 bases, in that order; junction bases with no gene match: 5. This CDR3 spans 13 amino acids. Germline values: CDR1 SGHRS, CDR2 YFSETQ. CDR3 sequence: CASGQTGDNEQFF. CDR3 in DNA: TGCGCCAGCGGACAGACAGGGGACAATGAGCAGTTCTTC.

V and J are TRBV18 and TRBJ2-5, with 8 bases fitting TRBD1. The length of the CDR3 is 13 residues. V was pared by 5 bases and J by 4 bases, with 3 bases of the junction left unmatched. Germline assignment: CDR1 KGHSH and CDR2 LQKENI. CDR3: CASSSGQGETQYF. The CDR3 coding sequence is TGTGCCAGCTCATCAGGACAGGGAGAGACCCAGTACTTC.

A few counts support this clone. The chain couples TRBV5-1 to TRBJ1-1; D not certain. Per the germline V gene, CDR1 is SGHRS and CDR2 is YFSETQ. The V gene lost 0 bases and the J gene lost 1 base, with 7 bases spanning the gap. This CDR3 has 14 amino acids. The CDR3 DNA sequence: TGCGCCAGCAGCTTGGACAGTTGGAACACTGAAGCTTTCTTT. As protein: CASSLDSWNTEAFF.

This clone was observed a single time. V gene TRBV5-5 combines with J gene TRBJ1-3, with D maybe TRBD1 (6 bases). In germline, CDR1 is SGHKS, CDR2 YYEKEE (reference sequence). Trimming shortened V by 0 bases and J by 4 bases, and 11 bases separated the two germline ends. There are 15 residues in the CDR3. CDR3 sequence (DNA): TGTGCCAGCAGCTTGGGAGGGGGTTCAGGAAACACCATATATTTT. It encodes CASSLGGGSGNTIYF. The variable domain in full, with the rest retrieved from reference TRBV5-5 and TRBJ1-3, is DAGVTQSPTHLIKTRGQQVTLRCSPISGHKSVSWYQQVLGQGPQFIFQYYEKEERGRGNFPDRFSARQFPNYSSELNVNALLLGDSALYLCASSLGGGSGNTIYFGEGSWLTVV.

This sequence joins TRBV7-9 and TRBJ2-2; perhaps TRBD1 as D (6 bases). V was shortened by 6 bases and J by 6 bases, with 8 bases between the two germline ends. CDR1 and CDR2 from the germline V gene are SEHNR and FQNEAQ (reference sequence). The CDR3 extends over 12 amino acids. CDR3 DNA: TGTGCCAGCAGACAGGGTCCCGGGGAGCTGTTTTTT. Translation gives CASRQGPGELFF.

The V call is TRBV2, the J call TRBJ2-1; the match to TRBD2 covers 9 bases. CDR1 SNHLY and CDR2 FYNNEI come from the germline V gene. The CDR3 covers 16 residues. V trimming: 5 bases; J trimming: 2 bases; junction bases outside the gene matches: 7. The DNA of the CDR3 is TGTGCCAGCAGTCATCTAGCGGGGACTACCTACAATGAGCAGTTCTTC. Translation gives CASSHLAGTTYNEQFF.